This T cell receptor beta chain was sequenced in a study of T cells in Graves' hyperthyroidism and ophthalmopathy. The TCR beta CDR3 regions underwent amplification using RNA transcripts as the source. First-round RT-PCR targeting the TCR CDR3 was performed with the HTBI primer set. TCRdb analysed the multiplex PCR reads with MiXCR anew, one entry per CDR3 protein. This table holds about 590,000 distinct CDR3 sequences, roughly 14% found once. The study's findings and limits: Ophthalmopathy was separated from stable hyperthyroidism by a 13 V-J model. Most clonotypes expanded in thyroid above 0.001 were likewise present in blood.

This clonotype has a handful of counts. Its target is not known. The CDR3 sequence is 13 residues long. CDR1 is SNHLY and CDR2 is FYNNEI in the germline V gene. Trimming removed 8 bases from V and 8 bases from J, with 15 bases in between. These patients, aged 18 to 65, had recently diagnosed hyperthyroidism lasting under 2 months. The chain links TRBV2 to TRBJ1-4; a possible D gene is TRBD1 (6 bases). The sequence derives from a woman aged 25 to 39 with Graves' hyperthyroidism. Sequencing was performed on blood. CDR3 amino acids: CASPGRGGEKLFF. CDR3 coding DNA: TGTGCCAGCCCGGGGAGGGGGGGCGAAAAACTGTTTTTT.